This T cell receptor beta chain was obtained from a study of blood T cell repertoires in COVID-19. The overall study: COVID-19 samples from acute and convalescent phases originated in the United States, Italy and Spain. Sources were T cells, B-cell-depleted T cells, or PBMCs; the material itself was cDNA or gDNA.

Methods used by the authors: Estimated nucleated cell counts came from reference gene primer amplification. This table comes from immunoSEQ multiplex PCR, and its TCRdb copy is limited to in-frame clones, with some not included. Clone size and V and J calls were adopted from that table, with D and trimming inferred from the DNA. The sample has about 240,000 clones; roughly 82% are singletons. The CDR3 has 15 residues. V gave up 5 bases and J gave up 6 bases; unmatched junction bases: 9. Germline V gene lookup returns CDR1 PRHDT and CDR2 FYEKMQ (reference sequence). The chain couples TRBV13 to TRBJ2-1; 8 positions agree with TRBD1. Sequencing was done on a sample of peripheral blood. This clonotype originated in a woman in her sixties or seventies with acute or convalescent COVID-19. CDR3 amino acids: CASSIDRGLRNEQFF. CDR3 coding DNA: TGTGCCAGCAGCATAGACAGGGGTCTCCGCAATGAGCAGTTCTTC.